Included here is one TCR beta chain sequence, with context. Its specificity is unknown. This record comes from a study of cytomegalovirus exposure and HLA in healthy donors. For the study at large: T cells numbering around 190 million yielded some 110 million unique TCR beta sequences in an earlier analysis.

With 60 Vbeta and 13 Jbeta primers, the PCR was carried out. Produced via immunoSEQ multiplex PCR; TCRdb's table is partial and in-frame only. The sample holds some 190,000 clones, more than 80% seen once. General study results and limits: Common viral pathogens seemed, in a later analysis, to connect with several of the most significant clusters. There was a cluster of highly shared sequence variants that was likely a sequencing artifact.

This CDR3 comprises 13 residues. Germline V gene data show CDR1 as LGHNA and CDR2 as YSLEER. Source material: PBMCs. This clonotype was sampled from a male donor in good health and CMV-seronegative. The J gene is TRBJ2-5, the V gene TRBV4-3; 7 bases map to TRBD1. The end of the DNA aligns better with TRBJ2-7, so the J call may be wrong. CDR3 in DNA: TGCGCCAGCAGCCGGGACAGATTCGACGAGCAGTACTTC. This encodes CASSRDRFDEQYF.